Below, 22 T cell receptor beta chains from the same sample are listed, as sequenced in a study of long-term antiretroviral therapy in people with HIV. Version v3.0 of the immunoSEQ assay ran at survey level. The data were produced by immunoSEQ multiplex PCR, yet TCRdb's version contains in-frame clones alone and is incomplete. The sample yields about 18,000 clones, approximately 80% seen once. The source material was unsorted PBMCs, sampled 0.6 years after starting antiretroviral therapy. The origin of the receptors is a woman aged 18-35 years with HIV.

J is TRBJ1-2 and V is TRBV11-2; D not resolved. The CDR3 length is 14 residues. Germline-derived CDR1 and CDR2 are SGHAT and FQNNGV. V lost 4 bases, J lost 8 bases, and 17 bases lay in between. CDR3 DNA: TGTGCCAGCAGCTCTCCCCTCGAGGCGGGGGGCTACACCTTC. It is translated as CASSSPLEAGGYTF.

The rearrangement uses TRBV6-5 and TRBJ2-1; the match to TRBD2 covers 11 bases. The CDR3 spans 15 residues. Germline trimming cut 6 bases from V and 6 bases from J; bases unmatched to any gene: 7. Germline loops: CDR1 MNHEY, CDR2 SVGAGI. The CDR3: CASSELAGDGNEQFF. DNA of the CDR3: TGTGCCAGCAGCGAACTAGCGGGAGATGGCAATGAGCAGTTCTTC.

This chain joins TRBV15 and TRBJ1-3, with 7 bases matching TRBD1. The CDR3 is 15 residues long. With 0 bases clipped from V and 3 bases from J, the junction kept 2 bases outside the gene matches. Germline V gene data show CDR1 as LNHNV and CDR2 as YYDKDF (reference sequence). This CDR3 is CATSRDGQVGNTIYF. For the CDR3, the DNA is TGTGCCACCAGCAGAGATGGACAGGTTGGAAACACCATATATTTT.

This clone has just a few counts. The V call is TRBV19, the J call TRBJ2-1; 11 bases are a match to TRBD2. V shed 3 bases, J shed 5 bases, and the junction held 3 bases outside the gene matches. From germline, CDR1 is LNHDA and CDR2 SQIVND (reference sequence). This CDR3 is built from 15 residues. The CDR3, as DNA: TGTGCCAGTAGTATCGGGACTAGCGGTAACAATGAGCAGTTCTTC. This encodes CASSIGTSGNNEQFF. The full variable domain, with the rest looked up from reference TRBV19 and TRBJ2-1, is DGGITQSPKYLFRKEGQNVTLSCEQNLNHDAMYWYRQDPGQGLRLIYYSQIVNDFQKGDIAEGYSVSREKKESFPLTVTSAQKNPTAFYLCASSIGTSGNNEQFFGPGTRLTVL.

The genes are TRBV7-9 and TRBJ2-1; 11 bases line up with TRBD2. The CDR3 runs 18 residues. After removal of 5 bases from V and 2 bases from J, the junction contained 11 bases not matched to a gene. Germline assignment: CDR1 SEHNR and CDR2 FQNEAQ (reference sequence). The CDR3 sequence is CASSLGIAGGQTYNEQFF. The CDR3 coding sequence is TGTGCCAGCAGCCTAGGAATAGCGGGGGGGCAGACCTACAATGAGCAGTTCTTC. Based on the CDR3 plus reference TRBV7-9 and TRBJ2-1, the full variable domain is DTGVSQNPRHKITKRGQNVTFRCDPISEHNRLYWYRQTLGQGPEFLTYFQNEAQLEKSRLLSDRFSAERPKGSFSTLEIQRTEQGDSAMYLCASSLGIAGGQTYNEQFFGPGTRLTVL.

CDR3 bases: TGTGCCAGCAGCCCGGGACAGCTCAGGCAGCCCCAGCATTTT. This sequence encodes CASSPGQLRQPQHF. This chain joins TRBV6-1 and TRBJ1-5; 7 nucleotides agree with TRBD1. Germline trimming cut 6 bases from V and 7 bases from J; bases unmatched to any gene: 9. From germline, CDR1 is MNHNS and CDR2 SASEGT. The CDR3 totals 14 residues.

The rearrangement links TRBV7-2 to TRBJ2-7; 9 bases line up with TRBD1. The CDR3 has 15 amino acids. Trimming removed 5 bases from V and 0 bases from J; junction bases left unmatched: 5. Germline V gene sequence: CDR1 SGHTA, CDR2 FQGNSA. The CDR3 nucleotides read TGTGCCAGCAGCCCAACAGGGGGCTACTCCTACGAGCAGTACTTC. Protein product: CASSPTGGYSYEQYF.

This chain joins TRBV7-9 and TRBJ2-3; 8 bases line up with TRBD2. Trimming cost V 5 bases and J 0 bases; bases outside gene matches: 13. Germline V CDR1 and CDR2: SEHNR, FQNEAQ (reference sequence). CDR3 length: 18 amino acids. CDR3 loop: CASSRGFSGTGSTDTQYF. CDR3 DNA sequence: TGTGCCAGCAGCCGGGGCTTTAGCGGGACTGGTAGCACAGATACGCAGTATTTT.

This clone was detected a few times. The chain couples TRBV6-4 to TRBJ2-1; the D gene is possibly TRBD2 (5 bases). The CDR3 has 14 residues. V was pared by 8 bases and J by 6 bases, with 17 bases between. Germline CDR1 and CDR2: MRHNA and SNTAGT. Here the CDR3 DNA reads TGTGCCAGCGCCGATGGCCGGGATACCAATGAGCAGTTCTTC. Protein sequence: CASADGRDTNEQFF.

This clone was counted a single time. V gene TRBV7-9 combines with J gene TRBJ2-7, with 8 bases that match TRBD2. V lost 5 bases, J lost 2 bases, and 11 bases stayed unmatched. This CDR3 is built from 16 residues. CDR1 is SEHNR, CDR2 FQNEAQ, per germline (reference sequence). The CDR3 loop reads CASSPPTSVGPYEQYF. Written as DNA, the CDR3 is TGTGCCAGCAGCCCGCCGACTAGCGTCGGACCCTACGAGCAGTACTTC. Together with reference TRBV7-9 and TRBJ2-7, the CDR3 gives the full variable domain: DTGVSQNPRHKITKRGQNVTFRCDPISEHNRLYWYRQTLGQGPEFLTYFQNEAQLEKSRLLSDRFSAERPKGSFSTLEIQRTEQGDSAMYLCASSPPTSVGPYEQYFGPGTRLTVT.

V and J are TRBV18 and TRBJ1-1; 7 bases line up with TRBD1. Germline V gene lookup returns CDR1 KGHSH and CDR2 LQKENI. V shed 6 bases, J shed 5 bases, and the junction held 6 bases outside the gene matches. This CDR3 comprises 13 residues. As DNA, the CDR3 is TGTGCCAGCTCCTCGACAGGGTTGACTGAAGCTTTCTTT. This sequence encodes CASSSTGLTEAFF.

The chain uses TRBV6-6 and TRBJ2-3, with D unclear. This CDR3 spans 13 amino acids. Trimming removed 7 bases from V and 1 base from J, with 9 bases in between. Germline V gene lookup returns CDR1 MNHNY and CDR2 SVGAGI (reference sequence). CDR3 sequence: CASISPGTDTQYF. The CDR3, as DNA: TGTGCCAGCATATCACCTGGCACAGATACGCAGTATTTT.

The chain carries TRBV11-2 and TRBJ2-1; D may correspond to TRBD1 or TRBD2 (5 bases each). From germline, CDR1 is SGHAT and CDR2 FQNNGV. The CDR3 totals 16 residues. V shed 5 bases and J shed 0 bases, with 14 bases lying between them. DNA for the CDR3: TGTGCCAGCAGCGCAGGCGATGGGGGCTCCTACAATGAGCAGTTCTTC. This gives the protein CASSAGDGGSYNEQFF.

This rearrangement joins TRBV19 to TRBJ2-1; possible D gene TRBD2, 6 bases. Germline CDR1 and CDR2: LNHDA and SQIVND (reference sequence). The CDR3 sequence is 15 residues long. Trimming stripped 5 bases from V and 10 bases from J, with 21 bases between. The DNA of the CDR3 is TGTGCCAGTAGTTCCCAGGGATGGGACGGAGGGGAGCAGTTCTTC. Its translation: CASSSQGWDGGEQFF.

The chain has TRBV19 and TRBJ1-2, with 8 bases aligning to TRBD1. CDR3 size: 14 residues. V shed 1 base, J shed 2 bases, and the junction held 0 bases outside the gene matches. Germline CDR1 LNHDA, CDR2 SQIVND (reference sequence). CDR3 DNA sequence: TGTGCCAGTAGTATAGGGACAGGGAACTATGGCTACACCTTC. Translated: CASSIGTGNYGYTF. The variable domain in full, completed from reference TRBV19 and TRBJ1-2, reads DGGITQSPKYLFRKEGQNVTLSCEQNLNHDAMYWYRQDPGQGLRLIYYSQIVNDFQKGDIAEGYSVSREKKESFPLTVTSAQKNPTAFYLCASSIGTGNYGYTFGSGTRLTVV.

The CDR3 spells CASRPSGRANTGELFF. The CDR3 nucleotides read TGTGCCAGCAGACCTAGCGGGAGGGCGAACACCGGGGAGCTGTTTTTT. J is TRBJ2-2 and V is TRBV4-2; 12 bases are a match to TRBD2. The CDR3 is 16 residues long. V dropped 6 bases and J dropped 0; count of bases not matched to a gene: 2. The V gene's germline CDR1 is LGHNA and CDR2 YNFKEQ.

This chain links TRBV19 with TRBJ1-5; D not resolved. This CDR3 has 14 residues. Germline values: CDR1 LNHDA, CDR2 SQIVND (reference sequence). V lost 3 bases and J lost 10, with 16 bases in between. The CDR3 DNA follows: TGTGCCAGTAGTATGGGCCAGAGGGCCTTACCCCAGCATTTT. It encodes CASSMGQRALPQHF.

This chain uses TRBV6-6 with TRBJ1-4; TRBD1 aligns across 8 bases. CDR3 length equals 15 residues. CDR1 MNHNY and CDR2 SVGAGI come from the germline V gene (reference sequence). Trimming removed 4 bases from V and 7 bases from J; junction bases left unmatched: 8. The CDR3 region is CASSLGTGGGEKLFF. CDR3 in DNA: TGTGCCAGCAGTTTAGGGACAGGAGGGGGTGAAAAACTGTTTTTT.

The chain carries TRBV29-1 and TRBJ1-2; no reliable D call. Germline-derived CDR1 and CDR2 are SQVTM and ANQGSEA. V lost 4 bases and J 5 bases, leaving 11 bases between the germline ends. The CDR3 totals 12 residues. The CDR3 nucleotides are TGCAGCGTTGCCGAGGGCCGGTATGGCTACACCTTC. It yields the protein CSVAEGRYGYTF.

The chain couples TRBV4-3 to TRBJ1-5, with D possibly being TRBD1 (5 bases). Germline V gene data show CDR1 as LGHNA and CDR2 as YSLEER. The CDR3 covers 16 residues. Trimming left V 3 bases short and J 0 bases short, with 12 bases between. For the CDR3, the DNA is TGCGCCAGCAGCCAGGAACCAGACAGTAGCAATCAGCCCCAGCATTTT. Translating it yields CASSQEPDSSNQPQHF.

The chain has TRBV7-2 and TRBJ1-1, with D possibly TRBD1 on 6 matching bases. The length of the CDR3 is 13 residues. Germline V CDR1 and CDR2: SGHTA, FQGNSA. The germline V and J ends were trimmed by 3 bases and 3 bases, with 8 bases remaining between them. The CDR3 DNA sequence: TGTGCCAGCAGCTTGACAGGAGACACTGAAGCTTTCTTT. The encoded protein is CASSLTGDTEAFF. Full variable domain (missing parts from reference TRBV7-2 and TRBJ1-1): GAGVSQSPSNKVTEKGKDVELRCDPISGHTALYWYRQSLGQGLEFLIYFQGNSAPDKSGLPSDRFSAERTGGSVSTLTIQRTQQEDSAVYLCASSLTGDTEAFFGQGTRLTVV.

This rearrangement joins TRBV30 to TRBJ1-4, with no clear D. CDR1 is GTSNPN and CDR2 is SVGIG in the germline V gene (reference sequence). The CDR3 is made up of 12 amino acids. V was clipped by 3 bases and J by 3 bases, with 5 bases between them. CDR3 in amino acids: CAWRSSNEKLFF. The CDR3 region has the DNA TGTGCCTGGAGGTCCTCTAATGAAAAACTGTTTTTT.